This T cell receptor (beta chain) was sequenced in a study of shared clonotypes between healthy human individuals. Positive CCR7 selection of CD45RO-negative cells yielded the naive CD8 cells, and terminally differentiated effector memory CD45RA+ cells were excluded. Among the donors, all were Caucasian adults who lived in Nashville, Tennessee. CDR3 size: 13 residues. The germline V gene encodes CDR1 SGHTA and CDR2 FQGNSA. Trimming took 4 bases from V and 2 from J, leaving 5 bases between them. The data were produced by immunoSEQ multiplex PCR, yet TCRdb's version contains in-frame clones alone and is incomplete. This table has under 2,000,000 clones, approximately 95% appearing once.

This TCR was recovered from a man younger than 30 in good health. The chain has TRBV7-2 and TRBJ2-2; D is unclear. Sequencing was done on a sample of naive CD8+ T cells sorted from blood. CDR3 in DNA: TGTGCCAGCAGCTACTTTAACACCGGGGAGCTGTTTTTT. Translating it yields CASSYFNTGELFF. Variable domain in full (rest from reference TRBV7-2 and TRBJ2-2): GAGVSQSPSNKVTEKGKDVELRCDPISGHTALYWYRQSLGQGLEFLIYFQGNSAPDKSGLPSDRFSAERTGGSVSTLTIQRTQQEDSAVYLCASSYFNTGELFFGEGSRLTVL.